The rows below give T cell receptor beta chains drawn from one sample of a study of T cell responses to AZD1222 COVID-19 vaccine. Assay used: immunoSEQ multiplex PCR; TCRdb lists only in-frame clones, some missing. The sample lists some 99,000 clones, around 90% occurring once. The sample was peripheral blood, taken on day 0 of MenACWY control vaccination. The receptors originated from an adult in good health. CDR3s leave out the opening cysteine and the closing phenylalanine or tryptophan. Fields, in order: V gene, CDR3 length, CDR3 protein.

TRBV5-1	14	ASSLEGRSGANVLT
TRBV15	10	ATSTGLTEAF
TRBV4-1	15	ASSQVIRGQFNTEAF
TRBV4-3	15	ASSQDEGAPATDTQY
TRBV7-9	13	ASSPPGTGSDIQY
TRBV7-8	15	ASSFTGDPWDNQPQH
TRBV2	13	ASSDERQANQPQH
TRBV30	13	AWSQRGRGNQPQH
TRBV5-6	11	ASSYRVDNEQF
TRBV7-2	13	ASSLASGNGYEQY
TRBV6-5	11	ASSYSVNSPLH
TRBV10-2	11	ASSEQRNTEAF
TRBV2	14	ASSEEGVTVTDTQY
TRBV9	13	ASSVGQGAGDEQF
TRBV6-4	12	ASSVAGNTGELF
TRBV11-2	10	ASSLESGGYT
TRBV7-3	10	ASAKDTDTQY
TRBV19	14	ASSRGGTSNTGELF
TRBV4-3	16	ASSQDGFLSSGYNEQF
TRBV5-4	12	ASSFGISSYEQY
TRBV18	13	ASSPLEGFYNEQF
TRBV5-1	11	ASSLSGKGTIY